This TCR beta chain came from a study of glioma-infiltrating T cells. Findings and limits, study-wide: Above-expected tissue-blood divergence occurred in all gliomas, most in low-grade ones.

Remarks on this clonotype: What it recognizes is unknown.

The iRepertoire nested amplicon-rescue multiplex PCR amplified TCR alpha and beta CDR3s from RNA. Each CDR3 protein gets one entry after TCRdb re-called the multiplex PCR reads with MiXCR. This sample has under 150,000 distinct CDR3 sequences, with roughly two fifths found just once. The receptor comes from a human donor with low-grade glioma or glioblastoma, undergoing nonglioma brain surgery, or in good health (not recorded which). Sequencing was done on a sample of glioma tissue, nonneoplastic brain tissue, or PBMCs (not recorded which).

CDR3 coding DNA: TGCGCCAGCAGCCGCCAGACAGGGGTCGAGCAGTACTTC. Residues: CASSRQTGVEQYF. The V gene is TRBV4-3, the J gene TRBJ2-7; 8 bases align to TRBD1. The V gene's germline CDR1 is LGHNA and CDR2 YSLEER. J lost 6 bases, V lost 4 bases, and 5 bases had no gene match. CDR3 length equals 13 residues.